These T cell receptor beta chains were read from a single sample in a study of Graves' ophthalmopathy and Graves' hyperthyroidism. Each CDR3 protein is one row after TCRdb ran MiXCR on the multiplex PCR reads. Here the sample spans approximately 160,000 distinct CDR3 sequences, approximately 40% being singletons. Specimen: peripheral blood. The receptors originated from a man under 40 with Graves' ophthalmopathy. CDR3s include the opening cysteine and the closing phenylalanine or tryptophan. Fields, in order: V gene, clone size, J gene, D gene, CDR3 DNA, CDR3 protein. D genes are given only for firm matches. Clone size is not always given. Where it is, it says once, few, many or a class for expanded clones.

TRBV6-5	.	TRBJ2-7	TRBD2	TGTGCCAGCAGTTACCTTCTAGCGGGAGGGCCCTCCTACGAGCAGTACTTC	CASSYLLAGGPSYEQYF
TRBV29-1	.	TRBJ1-2	TRBD1	TGCAGCGGGCGGACAGGGGAGGATCTTTATGGCTACACCTTC	CSGRTGEDLYGYTF
TRBV6-5	many	TRBJ2-7	TRBD1	TGTGCCAGCAGTCAGAACAGGGGGCCCGAGCAGTACTTC	CASSQNRGPEQYF
TRBV10-1	.	TRBJ2-5	.	TGCGCCAGCAGTGAGAGGAAATTGGAGACCCAGTACTTC	CASSERKLETQYF
TRBV6-1	.	TRBJ2-2	TRBD2	TGTGCCAGCAGTGATCCGGGACTAGCGGGAGGGCCAGGCACCGGGGAGCTGTTTTTT	CASSDPGLAGGPGTGELFF
TRBV6-2/TRBV6-3	many	TRBJ1-5	.	TGTGCCAGCAGTTACTCCGGGGCAGCAAATCAGCCCCAGCATTTT	CASSYSGAANQPQHF
TRBV6-5	.	TRBJ2-7	TRBD1	TGTGCCAGCAGTTTCCGGGACAGGGGGTACGAGCAGTACTTC	CASSFRDRGYEQYF
TRBV7-2	.	TRBJ1-6	.	TGTGCCAGCAGCCCTGACAATTCACCCCTCCACTTT	CASSPDNSPLHF
TRBV6-1	many	TRBJ2-2	.	TGTGCCAGCAGTCTGACAGTTAGTACGAACACCGGGGAGCTGTTTTTT	CASSLTVSTNTGELFF
TRBV28	few	TRBJ2-7	.	TGTGCCAGCGGGCTAGTCGGCTACGAGCAGTACTTC	CASGLVGYEQYF
TRBV28	many	TRBJ2-7	.	TGTGCCAGCAGTTTAAAGACGGCGTCCTACGAGCAGTACTTC	CASSLKTASYEQYF
TRBV7-2	few	TRBJ1-2	.	TGTGCCAGCAGCTTAGGACAACCTTCCAACTATGGCTACACCTTC	CASSLGQPSNYGYTF
TRBV28	many	TRBJ2-7	TRBD2	TGTGCCAGCAGTTTCTTCTCGGGAGTTGAGCGGGAAGAATACGAGCAGTACTTC	CASSFFSGVEREEYEQYF
TRBV30	many	TRBJ1-1	.	TGTGCCCTCGGCCGGGACCTGAACACTGAAGCTTTCTTT	CALGRDLNTEAFF
TRBV12-3/TRBV12-4	.	TRBJ2-7	TRBD1	TGTGCCAGCAGTTTGTGGGACAGCATCTACGAGCAGTACTTC	CASSLWDSIYEQYF
TRBV27	many	TRBJ2-7	.	TGTGCCAGCAGTTTTGTCCGGGACGGAGGGAACGAGCAGTACTTC	CASSFVRDGGNEQYF
TRBV6-2/TRBV6-3	many	TRBJ2-7	TRBD2	TGTGCCAGCAGTAATAGCGGGAAGCAGTACTTC	CASSNSGKQYF
TRBV12-3/TRBV12-4	many	TRBJ2-5	.	TGTGCCAGCAGTTTAGGGGTCAAGACCCAGTACTTC	CASSLGVKTQYF
TRBV11-3	many	TRBJ2-7	TRBD1	TGTGCCAGCAGTTATTACAGGGGGAGGAACAACGAGCAGTACTTC	CASSYYRGRNNEQYF
TRBV30	.	TRBJ2-7	.	TGTGCCTGGAGCCTTAGGGGGGGGCACTACGAGCAGTACTTC	CAWSLRGGHYEQYF
TRBV15	many	TRBJ1-5	TRBD1	TGTGCCACCAGCAGAGATCAGGGACAGGGGAGGAATCAGCCCCAGCATTTT	CATSRDQGQGRNQPQHF
TRBV6-2/TRBV6-3	many	TRBJ2-7	.	TGTGCCAGCAGTTACGGCAGGGAGTATCACTACGAGCAGTACTTC	CASSYGREYHYEQYF
TRBV7-2	.	TRBJ2-7	TRBD2	TGTGCCAGCAGCAATAGCGGGGGGTCCTACGAGCAGTACTTC	CASSNSGGSYEQYF
TRBV12-3/TRBV12-4	.	TRBJ1-5	.	TGTGCCAGCAGTTTATCGCCCCAGCATTTT	CASSLSPQHF
TRBV6-5	.	TRBJ1-1	TRBD1	TGTGCCAGCAGTTACTCCGCAGGGGGCACTGAAGCTTTCTTT	CASSYSAGGTEAFF
TRBV28	many	TRBJ1-6	TRBD1	TGTGCCAGCAGTTTATTGGGGACAGGGTATTCACCCCTCCACTTT	CASSLLGTGYSPLHF
TRBV30	many	TRBJ2-2	.	TGTGCCCTGGAGGGGGCGGGAGTTACCGGGGAGCTGTTTTTT	CALEGAGVTGELFF
TRBV27	many	TRBJ2-4	.	TGTGCCAGCAGTCAGGGCACCAAAAACATTCAGTACTTC	CASSQGTKNIQYF
TRBV12-3/TRBV12-4	.	TRBJ1-1	.	TGTGCCAGCAATAACCGGGGTAGGGGCACTGAAGCTTTCTTT	CASNNRGRGTEAFF
TRBV20-1	many	TRBJ2-6	.	TGCAGTGCTAGTCACAGGGCTGGGGCCAACGTCCTGACTTTC	CSASHRAGANVLTF
TRBV28	many	TRBJ2-5	.	TGTGCCAGCAGTTGGGGCCAAGGGCCCCTAGAGACCCAGTACTTC	CASSWGQGPLETQYF
TRBV20-1	.	TRBJ1-2	.	TGCAGTGCTAACCGGGGGGGTAACTATGGCTACACCTTC	CSANRGGNYGYTF
TRBV7-8	.	TRBJ2-7	.	TGTGCCAGCAGCACCCGGACCAGCCCCTACGGGCAGTACTTC	CASSTRTSPYGQYF
TRBV20-1	many	TRBJ2-7	.	TGCAGTGCTAGAGATCCCGGGACACCAGCCTACGAGCAGTACTTC	CSARDPGTPAYEQYF
TRBV27	many	TRBJ2-5	.	TGTGCCAGCAGGTCCTGGGGGCAAGAGACCCAGTACTTC	CASRSWGQETQYF
TRBV6-2/TRBV6-3	.	TRBJ1-2	.	TGTGCCAGCAGTTACATCGTGTCAAGAGCTAACTATGGCTACACCTTC	CASSYIVSRANYGYTF
TRBV28	.	TRBJ2-5	.	TGTGCCAGCGGGGCAGGGGACCTCAGGACCCAGTACTTC	CASGAGDLRTQYF
TRBV10-3	.	TRBJ1-6	.	TGTGCCATCAATGACGGAAATAATTCACCCCTCCACTTT	CAINDGNNSPLHF
TRBV6-5	many	TRBJ2-7	.	TGTGCCAGCAGTCTTGGACGGACCTACGAGCAGTACTTC	CASSLGRTYEQYF